This T cell receptor (beta chain) was captured by sequencing in a study of blood T cells in healthy people across ages. V shed 7 bases, J shed 0 bases, and the junction held 8 bases outside the gene matches. This CDR3 spans 15 amino acids. The germline V gene has CDR1 MNHEY and CDR2 SVGEGT. A second PCR of about 6 to 12 cycles used a sample-barcoded 5' primer and a J-beta primer mix. A single record per CDR3 protein comes from TCRdb applying MiXCR to the 5' RACE reads. This table has about 970,000 distinct CDR3 sequences, approximately 50% appearing once. V usage is TRBV6-2 or TRBV6-3 and J usage is TRBJ2-7; TRBD1 matches 8 bases. Sequenced sample: blood. The receptor was isolated from a woman in her sixties in good health. CDR3 nucleotides: TGTGCCAGCAACCCAGGGGGCACTGTCTCCTACGAGCAGTACTTC. The encoded protein is CASNPGGTVSYEQYF.